The present T cell receptor (beta chain) was sequenced within a study of T cell responses to AZD1222 COVID-19 vaccine. General study results and limits: Clonal diversity may have been underestimated, and the donors were mostly white British, with more females than males. In all cases, repertoires were sampled only after the peak T cell response.

Turning to this clone: The antigen remains undetermined.

Profiling relied on immunoSEQ multiplex PCR, and the TCRdb table lists in-frame clones only, not all of them. Among tens of thousands of clones listed, 90% were seen once. This TCR came from an adult in good health. The material sequenced was peripheral blood, taken on day 0 of AZD1222 vaccination.

The CDR3 region is CASSLNPTGDTEAFF. CDR3 nucleotides: TGTGCCAGCAGTCTGAACCCGACAGGGGACACTGAAGCTTTCTTT. This rearrangement joins TRBV6-5 to TRBJ1-1, with TRBD1 identical over 8 bases. Per the germline V gene, CDR1 is MNHEY and CDR2 is SVGAGI. CDR3 length: 15 amino acids. Trimming at V came to 5 bases and at J to 3 bases, leaving 8 bases not matched to a gene.